This TCR beta chain was recorded in a study of blood T cell repertoires in COVID-19. Using immunoSEQ multiplex PCR, the repertoire was profiled, and TCRdb retains in-frame clones only, with some absent. The data contain about 220,000 clones, about 90% of them singletons. Input material: peripheral blood. The sequence came from a man in his forties or fifties with active or convalescent COVID-19.

This CDR3 reads CASSSHYEQYF. The CDR3 DNA sequence: TGTGCCAGCAGTTCACACTACGAGCAGTACTTC. The V gene is TRBV12-3 or TRBV12-4, the J gene TRBJ2-7, with D uncertain. With 4 bases removed from V and 3 bases from J, the gap between germline ends came to 4 bases. The length of the CDR3 is 11 residues.